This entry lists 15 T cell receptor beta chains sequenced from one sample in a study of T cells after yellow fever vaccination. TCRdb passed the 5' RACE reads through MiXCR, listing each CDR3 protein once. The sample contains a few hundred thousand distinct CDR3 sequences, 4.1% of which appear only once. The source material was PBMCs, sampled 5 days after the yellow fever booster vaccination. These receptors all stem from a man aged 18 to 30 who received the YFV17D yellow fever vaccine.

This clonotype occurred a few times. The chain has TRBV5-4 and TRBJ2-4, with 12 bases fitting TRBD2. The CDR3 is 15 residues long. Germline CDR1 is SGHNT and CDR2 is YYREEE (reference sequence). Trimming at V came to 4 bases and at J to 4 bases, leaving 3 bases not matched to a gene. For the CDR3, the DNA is TGTGCCAGCAGCGATGGACTAGCGGGGAAAAACATTCAGTACTTC. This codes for CASSDGLAGKNIQYF.

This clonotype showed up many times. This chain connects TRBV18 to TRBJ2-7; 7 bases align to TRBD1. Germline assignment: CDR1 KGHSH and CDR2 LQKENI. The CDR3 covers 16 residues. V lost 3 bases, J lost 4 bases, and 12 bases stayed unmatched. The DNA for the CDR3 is TGTGCCAGCTCACCCGCCGGAACAGGGGCCTTGTACGAGCAGTACGTC. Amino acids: CASSPAGTGALYEQYV.

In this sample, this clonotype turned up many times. CDR3 nucleotides: TGTGCCAGCAGCTTTGGCAATGAGCAGTTCTTC. Its protein is CASSFGNEQFF. V is TRBV7-9 and J is TRBJ2-1, with D uncertain. Trimming left V 3 bases short and J 6 bases short, with 3 bases between. From germline, CDR1 is SEHNR and CDR2 FQNEAQ (reference sequence). The CDR3 extends over 11 amino acids.

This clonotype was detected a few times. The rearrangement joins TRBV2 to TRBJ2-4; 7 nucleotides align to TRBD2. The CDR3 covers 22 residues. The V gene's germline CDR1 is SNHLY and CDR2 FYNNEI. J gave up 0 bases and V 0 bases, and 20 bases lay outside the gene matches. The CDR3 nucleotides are TGTGCCAGCAGTGAAGCGTGGGCCCAGCGGGGACCTGAATCCCTAGCCAAAAACATTCAGTACTTC. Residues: CASSEAWAQRGPESLAKNIQYF.

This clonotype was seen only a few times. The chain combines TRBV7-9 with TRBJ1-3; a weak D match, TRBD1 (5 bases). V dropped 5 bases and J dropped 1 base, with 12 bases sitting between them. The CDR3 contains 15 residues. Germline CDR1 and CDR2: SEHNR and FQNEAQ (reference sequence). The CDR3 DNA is TGTGCCAGCAGCGGGTACGGGGCTTCTGGAAACACCATATATTTT. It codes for CASSGYGASGNTIYF.

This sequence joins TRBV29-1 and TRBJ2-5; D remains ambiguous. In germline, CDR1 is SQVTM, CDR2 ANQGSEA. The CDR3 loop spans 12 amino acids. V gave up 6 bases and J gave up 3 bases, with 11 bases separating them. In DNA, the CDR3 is TGCAGCGTAAGCGATGATAAAGAGACCCAGTACTTC. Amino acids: CSVSDDKETQYF.

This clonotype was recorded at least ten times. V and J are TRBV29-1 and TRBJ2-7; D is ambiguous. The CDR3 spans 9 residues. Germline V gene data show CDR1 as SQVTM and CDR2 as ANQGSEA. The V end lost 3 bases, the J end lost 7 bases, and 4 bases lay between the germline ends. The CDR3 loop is CSVDGEQYV. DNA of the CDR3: TGCAGCGTTGATGGGGAGCAGTACGTC.

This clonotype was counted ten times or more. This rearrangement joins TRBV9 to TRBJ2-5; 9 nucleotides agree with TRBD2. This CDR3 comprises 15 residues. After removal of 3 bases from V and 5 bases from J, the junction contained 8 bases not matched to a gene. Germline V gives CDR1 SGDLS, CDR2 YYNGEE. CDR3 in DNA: TGTGCCAGCAGCGCGGGTTTAGCGGGGGATGAGACCCAGTACTTC. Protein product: CASSAGLAGDETQYF.

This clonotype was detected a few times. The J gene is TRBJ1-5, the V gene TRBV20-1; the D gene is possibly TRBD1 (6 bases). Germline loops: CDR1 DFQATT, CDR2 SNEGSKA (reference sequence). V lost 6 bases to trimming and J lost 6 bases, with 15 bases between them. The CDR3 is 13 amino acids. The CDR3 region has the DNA TGCAGTGCCCCCGTACAGGGCGGTCAGCCCCAGCATTTT. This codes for CSAPVQGGQPQHF.

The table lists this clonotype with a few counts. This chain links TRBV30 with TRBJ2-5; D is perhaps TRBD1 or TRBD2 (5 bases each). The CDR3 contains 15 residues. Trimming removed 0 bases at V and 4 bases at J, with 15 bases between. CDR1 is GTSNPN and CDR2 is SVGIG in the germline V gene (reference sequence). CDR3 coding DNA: TGTGCCTGGAGTGTACGTGGGACCTTGGGAGAGACCCAGTACTTC. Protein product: CAWSVRGTLGETQYF.

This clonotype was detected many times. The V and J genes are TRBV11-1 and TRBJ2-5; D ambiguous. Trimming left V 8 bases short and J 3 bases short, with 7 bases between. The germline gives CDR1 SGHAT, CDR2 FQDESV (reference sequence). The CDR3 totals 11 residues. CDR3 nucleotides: TGTGCCAGCGGAACGAAAGAGACCCAGTACTTC. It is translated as CASGTKETQYF.

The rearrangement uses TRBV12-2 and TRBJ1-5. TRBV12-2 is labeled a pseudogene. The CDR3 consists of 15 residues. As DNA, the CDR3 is TGTGCAAGTCGCTTAGCGGCGGGGTTGGGTCAGCCCCAGCATTTT. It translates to CASRLAAGLGQPQHF.

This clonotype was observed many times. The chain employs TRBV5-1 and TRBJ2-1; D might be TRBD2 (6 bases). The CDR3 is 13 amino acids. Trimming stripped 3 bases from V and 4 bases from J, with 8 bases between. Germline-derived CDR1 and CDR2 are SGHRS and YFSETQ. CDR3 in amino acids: CASSWRGYNEQFF. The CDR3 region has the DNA TGCGCCAGCAGCTGGAGGGGATACAATGAGCAGTTCTTC.

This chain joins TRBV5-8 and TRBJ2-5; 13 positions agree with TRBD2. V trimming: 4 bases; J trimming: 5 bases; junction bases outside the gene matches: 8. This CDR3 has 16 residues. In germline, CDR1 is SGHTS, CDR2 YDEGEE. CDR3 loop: CASSPGLAGAYETQYF. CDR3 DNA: TGTGCCAGCAGCCCCGGACTAGCGGGGGCGTACGAGACCCAGTACTTC.

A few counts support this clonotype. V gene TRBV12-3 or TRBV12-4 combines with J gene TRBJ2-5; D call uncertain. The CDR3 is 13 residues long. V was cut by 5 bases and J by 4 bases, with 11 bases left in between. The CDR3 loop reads CASSQGPSETQYF. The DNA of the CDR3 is TGTGCCAGCAGTCAAGGACCCTCAGAGACCCAGTACTTC.